Sequencing of this TCR beta chain was carried out in a study of cytomegalovirus exposure and HLA in healthy donors. Study-level information: The approximately 100 million unique TCR beta sequences, from roughly 180 million T cells, were found by an earlier analysis. Study conclusions and caveats: It was 150 to 200 TCR beta chains that were listed as cytomegalovirus-associated. A reported reduction in N-insertions relative to the 666-donor mean was seen in an Asian-associated ancestry cluster in a later analysis.

In this sample, this clone turned up once. Its target is unknown. The V gene's germline CDR1 is MNHNS and CDR2 SASEGT. This CDR3 is built from 15 residues. The germline V and J ends were trimmed by 7 bases and 2 bases, with 16 bases remaining between them. The PCR employed 60 Vbeta primers together with 13 Jbeta primers. Method: immunoSEQ multiplex PCR; TCRdb's copy keeps in-frame clones and lacks some. The table lists about 160,000 clones, roughly four fifths of them singletons. The V and J genes are TRBV6-1 and TRBJ2-3; a possible D gene is TRBD2 (5 bases). The TCR originated in a woman aged 40 to 50 in good health and CMV-seronegative. What was sequenced was PBMCs. CDR3 sequence (DNA): TGTGCCAGCACCCCTGCGGGTCCACACACAGATACGCAGTATTTT. Protein sequence: CASTPAGPHTDTQYF.